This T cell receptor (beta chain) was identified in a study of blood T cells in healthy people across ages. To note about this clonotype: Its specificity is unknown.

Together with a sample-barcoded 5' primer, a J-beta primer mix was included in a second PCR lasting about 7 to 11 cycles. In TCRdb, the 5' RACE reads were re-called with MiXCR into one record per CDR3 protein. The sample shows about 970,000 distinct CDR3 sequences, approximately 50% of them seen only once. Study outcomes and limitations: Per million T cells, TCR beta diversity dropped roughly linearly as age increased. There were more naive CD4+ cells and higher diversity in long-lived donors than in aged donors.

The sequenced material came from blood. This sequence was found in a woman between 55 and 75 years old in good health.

CDR3 nucleotide sequence: TGCGCCAGCAGCTTGGATCAGGGATTTGAGCAGTTCTTC. It yields the protein CASSLDQGFEQFF. The chain employs TRBV5-1 and TRBJ2-1, with D possibly being TRBD1 (5 bases). Germline CDR1 reads SGHRS; CDR2 reads YFSETQ. The CDR3 has 13 amino acids. V was pared by 0 bases and J by 9 bases, with 10 bases between.